The rows below give T cell receptor beta chains drawn from one sample of a study of identical twins. Each CDR3 protein gets one entry after TCRdb re-called the 5' RACE reads with MiXCR. The sample yields just over 450,000 distinct CDR3 sequences, approximately 15% seen once. A further study also used this sample, focusing on yellow fever vaccine responses in identical twins.

Sequences were obtained from CD4+ T cells sorted from blood. Receptor source: a woman between 18 and 30 years old in good health. Both conserved end residues are part of each CDR3.

j_call	v_call	cdr3_aa
TRBJ2-7	TRBV6-2/TRBV6-3	CASENLGQGNYEQYF
TRBJ2-7	TRBV5-1	CASSLTSGSSSSYEQYF
TRBJ2-2	TRBV6-5	CASSSPSENTGELFF
TRBJ2-3	TRBV4-2	CASSQGTGADTQYF
TRBJ2-5	TRBV5-6	CASSVRTVLPGETQYF
TRBJ1-5	TRBV15	CATSRKTGGNQPQHF
TRBJ2-1	TRBV4-2	CASSQEHASSYNEQFF
TRBJ2-5	TRBV29-1	CSVASEQETQYF
TRBJ2-4	TRBV12-3/TRBV12-4	CASSFPRGTSGNWVKNIQYF
TRBJ1-1	TRBV5-1	CASSSGSSTEAFF
TRBJ1-2	TRBV28	CATFMRPNGYTF
TRBJ2-3	TRBV18	CASSPKASGRASDTQYF
TRBJ2-3	TRBV7-6	CASSFGLAGTSTDTQYF
TRBJ1-1	TRBV14	CASSAYSGTTEAFF
TRBJ2-3	TRBV29-1	CSSPGRGGDTQYF
TRBJ2-3	TRBV4-3	CASSQDLADTQYF
TRBJ2-3	TRBV29-1	CSVVGPGTDTQYF
TRBJ2-7	TRBV29-1	CSVSRGGQSSYEQYF